This T cell receptor beta chain emerged from a study of OX40 agonist ivuxolimab in advanced cancers. The germline V and J ends were trimmed by 3 bases and 4 bases, with 13 bases remaining between them. Germline assignment: CDR1 SGDLS and CDR2 YYNGEE. The CDR3 length is 14 residues. Sequencing was performed with immunoSEQ multiplex PCR; in TCRdb, only in-frame clones are kept and a portion is missing. The table lists about 70,000 clones, 90% to 95% of them singletons, with 7.6% in the top ten. This receptor was obtained from an adult with an advanced solid tumor such as melanoma, head and neck, liver or kidney cancer. This chain connects TRBV9 to TRBJ1-2; tentatively, D is TRBD1 (6 bases). The specimen was CD4+ or CD8+ T cells sorted from blood, collected in a trial of the OX40 agonist ivuxolimab. The CDR3 DNA sequence: TGTGCCAGCAGCGAGGGGACAAGCACCTATGGCTACACCTTC. Its protein product is CASSEGTSTYGYTF.